These 9 T cell receptor beta chains were all obtained from the same sample, sequenced in a study of T cell changes during pregnancy in multiple sclerosis. Using immunoSEQ multiplex PCR, the repertoire was profiled, and TCRdb retains in-frame clones only, with some absent. The sample shows 20,000 to 30,000 clones, around 90% of them seen only once. The sample here was CD4+ T cells from peripheral blood mononuclear cells, taken in the first trimester of pregnancy. All receptors derive from a female donor in good health, enrolled as a control in a pregnancy study.

The chain combines TRBV19 with TRBJ2-7, with a tentative D call TRBD2 (6 bases). CDR3 length: 14 residues. CDR1 is LNHDA, CDR2 SQIVND, per germline (reference sequence). The V gene lost 5 bases and the J gene lost 0 bases, with 11 bases spanning the gap. The CDR3 sequence is CASSVGGSSYEQYF. CDR3 DNA: TGTGCCAGTAGTGTGGGGGGTAGCTCCTACGAGCAGTACTTC.

The chain combines TRBV15 with TRBJ2-3, with a weak D call TRBD2 (7 bases). This CDR3 has 15 residues. Germline-derived CDR1 and CDR2 are LNHNV and YYDKDF (reference sequence). V lost 8 bases and J 6 bases, leaving 21 bases between the germline ends. For the CDR3, the DNA is TGTGCCACCCTCATCACTTGGGGAGGGGGTGATACGCAGTATTTT. Encoded protein: CATLITWGGGDTQYF.

The chain uses TRBV18 and TRBJ2-2; TRBD1 is a possible D gene (5 bases). This CDR3 contains 14 residues. Germline V gene data show CDR1 as KGHSH and CDR2 as LQKENI. V lost 3 bases and J 6 bases, leaving 11 bases between the germline ends. CDR3 coding DNA: TGTGCCAGCTCACCTGAAGGGGCGGCCGGGGAGCTGTTTTTT. Translating gives CASSPEGAAGELFF.

The chain is built from TRBV7-8 and TRBJ2-7; TRBD2 might be the D (8 bases). The V end was cut by 5 bases, the J end by 4 bases, with 21 bases between. CDR1 is SGHVS and CDR2 is FQNEAQ in the germline V gene. The CDR3 consists of 16 residues. The CDR3 coding sequence is TGTGCCAGCAGCCGCGCCCCGGGAGGGGGCGTGTACGAGCAGTACTTC. Translated: CASSRAPGGGVYEQYF.

The V gene is TRBV6-5, the J gene TRBJ1-1; TRBD1 agrees at 7 bases. Germline-derived CDR1 and CDR2 are MNHEY and SVGAGI. V trimming: 2 bases; J trimming: 3 bases; junction bases outside the gene matches: 6. The CDR3 has 15 residues. The DNA for the CDR3 is TGTGCCAGCAGTTACGGTGGCCAGGGGGACACTGAAGCTTTCTTT. It yields the protein CASSYGGQGDTEAFF.

This clone came up once. The chain uses TRBV6-1 and TRBJ2-3; 15 nucleotides match TRBD2. The CDR3 contains 18 residues. The V segment lost 2 bases and the J segment 0 bases; nucleotides outside the gene matches: 3. The germline V gene has CDR1 MNHNS and CDR2 SASEGT. The DNA for the CDR3 is TGTGCCAGCAGTGAATGGGGGACTAGCGGGGGGAGCACAGATACGCAGTATTTT. Translating gives CASSEWGTSGGSTDTQYF.

The chain combines TRBV19 with TRBJ2-3; D might be TRBD1 (6 bases). Germline V gene lookup returns CDR1 LNHDA and CDR2 SQIVND (reference sequence). V lost 3 bases to trimming and J lost 0 bases, with 13 bases between them. The CDR3 is 16 amino acids. The CDR3 DNA reads TGTGCCAGTAGTATCACAGGGCCCACTAGCACAGATACGCAGTATTTT. Protein: CASSITGPTSTDTQYF.

This chain connects TRBV6-5 to TRBJ1-6; D is unclear. The germline V and J ends were trimmed by 8 bases and 6 bases, with 8 bases remaining between them. The germline V gene encodes CDR1 MNHEY and CDR2 SVGAGI. CDR3 length equals 12 residues. DNA of the CDR3: TGTGCCAGCCGAGGAATTAATTCACCCCTCCACTTT. Protein: CASRGINSPLHF.

The chain employs TRBV5-1 and TRBJ2-7, with D possibly matching TRBD2 (6 bases). V was clipped by 5 bases and J by 4 bases, with 13 bases between them. This CDR3 has 13 residues. The germline V gene has CDR1 SGHRS and CDR2 YFSETQ. The CDR3 DNA reads as TGCGCCAGCAGGGGAACCGGGAGATACGAGCAGTACTTC. This translates into CASRGTGRYEQYF.